The sequence of this T cell receptor beta chain was determined in a study of blood T cell repertoires in COVID-19. Overall study context: T cells, B-cell-depleted T cells, or PBMCs provided the cDNA or gDNA that served as material.

In the original analysis: Estimation of nucleated cell counts relied on the amplification of reference gene primers. Clones were read by immunoSEQ multiplex PCR, and TCRdb kept only the in-frame ones, dropping some. V, J and clone size are those of that table, while D and trimming were read from the DNA. The sample lists roughly 79,000 clones, about four fifths occurring once. The TCR was taken from a human donor in a cohort sampled during active COVID-19. The specimen sequenced was peripheral blood.

CDR3 bases: TGTGCCAGCAGCTTCCCAGGGACTAACTATGGCTACACCTTC. Protein: CASSFPGTNYGYTF. The genes are TRBV5-5 and TRBJ1-2; D is perhaps TRBD1 (5 bases). Germline loops: CDR1 SGHKS, CDR2 YYEKEE (reference sequence). This CDR3 region has 14 residues. Trimming pared 2 bases from V and 0 bases from J, leaving 8 bases between.